These 20 T cell receptor beta chains were sequenced from one sample in a study of CD8 T cells in Susac syndrome. The RNA input was roughly 0.45 to 1 ug, and it was reverse transcribed with random hexamers. In TCRdb, the immunoSEQ multiplex PCR reads were re-called with MiXCR into one record per CDR3 protein. The sample holds under 55,000 distinct CDR3 sequences, 93% seen once. Material: CD8+ T cells from PBMCs. The source is a human donor with multiple sclerosis.

The chain joins TRBV7-9 to TRBJ1-2, with 9 bases matching TRBD1. Germline CDR1 reads SEHNR; CDR2 reads FQNEAQ (reference sequence). This CDR3 region has 13 residues. V lost 5 bases, J lost 7 bases, and 5 bases stayed unmatched. This CDR3 is CASSTWTGVGYTF. CDR3 coding DNA: TGTGCCAGCAGCACCTGGACAGGGGTTGGCTACACCTTC.

This chain joins TRBV20-1 and TRBJ2-7, with D perhaps assigned TRBD1 or TRBD2 (7 bases each). The ends were cut back, 0 bases at V and 3 bases at J, with 15 bases in the middle. CDR3 length: 15 residues. Germline CDR1 DFQATT, CDR2 SNEGSKA (reference sequence). CDR3 loop: CSARDGEGALYEQYF. The CDR3 DNA sequence: TGCAGTGCTAGAGATGGGGAGGGGGCCCTCTACGAGCAGTACTTC.

The chain links TRBV6-5 to TRBJ2-7; D not resolved. Trimming removed 2 bases from V and 2 bases from J, with 7 bases in between. The germline gives CDR1 MNHEY, CDR2 SVGAGI. CDR3 length equals 13 residues. The CDR3 reads CASSYTQAYEQYF. CDR3 coding DNA: TGTGCCAGCAGTTACACGCAGGCCTACGAGCAGTACTTC.

The V call is TRBV2, the J call TRBJ2-7; a weak D match, TRBD2 (7 bases). Germline V gene lookup returns CDR1 SNHLY and CDR2 FYNNEI. V was trimmed by 6 bases and J by 4 bases, leaving 22 bases between them. The CDR3 has 16 residues. The CDR3 DNA reads as TGTGCCAGCAGATCCTCCCTTGGGGGGGCCGGGTACGAGCAGTACTTC. It is translated as CASRSSLGGAGYEQYF. The full variable domain, completed using reference TRBV2 and TRBJ2-7, is EPEVTQTPSHQVTQMGQEVILRCVPISNHLYFYWYRQILGQKVEFLVSFYNNEISEKSEIFDDQFSVERPDGSNFTLKIRSTKLEDSAMYFCASRSSLGGAGYEQYFGPGTRLTVT.

The V gene is TRBV6-5, the J gene TRBJ1-1; 8 bases fit TRBD1. With V trimmed by 6 bases and J by 4 bases, 4 bases remained unmatched. Germline CDR1 MNHEY, CDR2 SVGAGI. The CDR3 loop spans 13 amino acids. CDR3 region: CASSTGGPTEAFF. CDR3 nucleotide sequence: TGTGCCAGCAGCACAGGGGGTCCCACTGAAGCTTTCTTT.

The J gene is TRBJ1-1, the V gene TRBV6-2 or TRBV6-3; no reliable D call. Trimming stripped 5 bases from V and 6 bases from J, with 13 bases between. The CDR3 sequence is 13 residues long. Per germline, CDR1 MNHEY and CDR2 SVGEGT. The CDR3 DNA reads TGTGCCAGCAGTCCCGGACGGATTGCTGAAGCTTTCTTT. This translates into CASSPGRIAEAFF.

V and J are TRBV28 and TRBJ1-3, with no clear D. V was cut by 2 bases and J by 2 bases, with 7 bases left in between. Germline CDR1 and CDR2: MDHEN and SYDVKM. The CDR3 runs to 14 residues. The CDR3 DNA is TGTGCCAGCAGTTTACTCCCAACTGGAAACACCATATATTTT. It translates to CASSLLPTGNTIYF. The full variable domain, completed using reference TRBV28 and TRBJ1-3, is DVKVTQSSRYLVKRTGEKVFLECVQDMDHENMFWYRQDPGLGLRLIYFSYDVKMKEKGDIPEGYSVSREKKERFSLILESASTNQTSMYLCASSLLPTGNTIYFGEGSWLTVV.

The rearrangement joins TRBV2 to TRBJ1-5; perhaps TRBD1 as D (5 bases). The germline CDR1 and CDR2 sequences are SNHLY and FYNNEI. The V end was cut by 3 bases, the J end by 3 bases, with 9 bases between. There are 14 residues in the CDR3. CDR3 DNA sequence: TGTGCCAGCAGTGATAGGGGCTACAATCAGCCCCAGCATTTT. The encoded protein is CASSDRGYNQPQHF. Filled out from reference TRBV2 and TRBJ1-5, the complete variable domain reads EPEVTQTPSHQVTQMGQEVILRCVPISNHLYFYWYRQILGQKVEFLVSFYNNEISEKSEIFDDQFSVERPDGSNFTLKIRSTKLEDSAMYFCASSDRGYNQPQHFGDGTRLSIL.

The V call is TRBV2, the J call TRBJ2-2; possibly TRBD1 for D (5 bases). The CDR3 covers 14 residues. Germline-derived CDR1 and CDR2 are SNHLY and FYNNEI. Trimming cost V 6 bases and J 3 bases, with 11 bases left between them. The CDR3: CASRRGADTGELFF. CDR3 bases: TGTGCCAGCAGAAGGGGTGCGGACACCGGGGAGCTGTTTTTT. Based on the CDR3 plus reference TRBV2 and TRBJ2-2, the full variable domain is EPEVTQTPSHQVTQMGQEVILRCVPISNHLYFYWYRQILGQKVEFLVSFYNNEISEKSEIFDDQFSVERPDGSNFTLKIRSTKLEDSAMYFCASRRGADTGELFFGEGSRLTVL.

The J gene is TRBJ2-2, the V gene TRBV3-1; D not certain. This CDR3 region has 16 residues. V was pared by 1 base and J by 8 bases, with 17 bases between. CDR1 LGHDT and CDR2 YNNKEL come from the germline V gene (reference sequence). This chain's CDR3 is CASSQARMIVGGELFF. In nucleotides, the CDR3 is TGTGCCAGCAGCCAAGCCCGGATGATTGTTGGAGGGGAGCTGTTTTTT.

The chain couples TRBV6-5 to TRBJ1-6; D remains ambiguous. Trimming removed 7 bases at V and 9 bases at J, with 16 bases between. The CDR3 totals 14 residues. Looked up from germline, CDR1 is MNHEY and CDR2 is SVGAGI. CDR3 nucleotides: TGTGCCAGCACCAAAGGGTCACCGAGTTCACCCCTCCACTTT. This translates into CASTKGSPSSPLHF.

V is TRBV4-1 and J is TRBJ1-5, with 7 positions matching TRBD1. Germline CDR1 is MGHRA and CDR2 is YSYEKL. CDR3 size: 14 residues. Trimming cost V 4 bases and J 7 bases; bases outside gene matches: 7. The DNA of the CDR3 is TGCGCCAGCAGCCTACACCAGGGGGACCAGCCCCAGCATTTT. Protein product: CASSLHQGDQPQHF.

The V call is TRBV15, the J call TRBJ2-7; 9 bases fit TRBD1. CDR3 length: 16 residues. J lost 4 bases, V lost 0 bases, and 7 bases had no gene match. Germline V gene data show CDR1 as LNHNV and CDR2 as YYDKDF (reference sequence). CDR3: CATSRDPGQGGYEQYF. CDR3 in DNA: TGTGCCACCAGCAGAGATCCGGGACAGGGTGGATACGAGCAGTACTTC.

V and J are TRBV7-9 and TRBJ1-2; tentatively, D is TRBD1 (5 bases). The length of the CDR3 is 16 residues. Trimming removed 4 bases from V and 0 bases from J, with 15 bases in between. In germline, CDR1 is SEHNR, CDR2 FQNEAQ (reference sequence). This chain's CDR3 is CASSSRRPTANYGYTF. CDR3 in DNA: TGTGCCAGCAGCTCGAGGAGGCCGACAGCTAACTATGGCTACACCTTC.

V usage is TRBV6-5 and J usage is TRBJ1-2; possibly TRBD1 for D (6 bases). The V gene's germline CDR1 is MNHEY and CDR2 SVGAGI. There are 11 residues in the CDR3. V was shortened by 6 bases and J by 8 bases, with 10 bases between the two germline ends. The CDR3 nucleotides are TGTGCCAGCAGCCCGGGGGGCGGCTACACCTTC. Encoded protein: CASSPGGGYTF.

The rearrangement joins TRBV12-3 or TRBV12-4 to TRBJ2-5; 8 nucleotides align to TRBD2. J lost 5 bases, V lost 7 bases, and 9 bases had no gene match. The CDR3 is 14 amino acids. The CDR3 bases are TGTGCCAGCAACGCCGGACTAGCCTCCGAGACCCAGTACTTC. Translating gives CASNAGLASETQYF.

The chain joins TRBV6-5 to TRBJ2-7; possible D gene TRBD1, 7 bases. Deletions cut 2 bases from V and 3 bases from J, with 14 bases between. The CDR3 consists of 15 residues. Looked up from germline, CDR1 is MNHEY and CDR2 is SVGAGI. The CDR3 nucleotides are TGTGCCAGCAGTTACCAGGGGGAGGTAATCTACGAGCAGTACTTC. This encodes CASSYQGEVIYEQYF.

The J gene is TRBJ2-5, the V gene TRBV6-5, with TRBD1 matching over 11 bases. The length of the CDR3 is 15 residues. V was pared by 6 bases and J by 4 bases, with 7 bases of the junction left unmatched. Germline V gene data show CDR1 as MNHEY and CDR2 as SVGAGI. CDR3 residues: CASRPGTGGAETQYF. The CDR3 coding sequence is TGTGCCAGCAGGCCCGGGACAGGGGGTGCAGAGACCCAGTACTTC.

This chain uses TRBV7-9 with TRBJ2-7, with TRBD1 identical over 7 bases. V shed 6 bases, J shed 0 bases, and the junction held 8 bases outside the gene matches. This CDR3 comprises 15 residues. Germline V gene lookup returns CDR1 SEHNR and CDR2 FQNEAQ (reference sequence). DNA of the CDR3: TGTGCCAGCAGTCCAAGACAGGGTGACTCCTACGAGCAGTACTTC. Translated: CASSPRQGDSYEQYF.

This sequence joins TRBV6-1 and TRBJ2-5; 9 bases agree with TRBD1. Germline values: CDR1 MNHNS, CDR2 SASEGT. Trimming cost V 7 bases and J 4 bases; bases outside gene matches: 13. The CDR3 is 16 residues long. DNA of the CDR3: TGTGCCAGCACCCTCGGTAGGGACAGGGTTGGAGAGACCCAGTACTTC. As protein: CASTLGRDRVGETQYF.